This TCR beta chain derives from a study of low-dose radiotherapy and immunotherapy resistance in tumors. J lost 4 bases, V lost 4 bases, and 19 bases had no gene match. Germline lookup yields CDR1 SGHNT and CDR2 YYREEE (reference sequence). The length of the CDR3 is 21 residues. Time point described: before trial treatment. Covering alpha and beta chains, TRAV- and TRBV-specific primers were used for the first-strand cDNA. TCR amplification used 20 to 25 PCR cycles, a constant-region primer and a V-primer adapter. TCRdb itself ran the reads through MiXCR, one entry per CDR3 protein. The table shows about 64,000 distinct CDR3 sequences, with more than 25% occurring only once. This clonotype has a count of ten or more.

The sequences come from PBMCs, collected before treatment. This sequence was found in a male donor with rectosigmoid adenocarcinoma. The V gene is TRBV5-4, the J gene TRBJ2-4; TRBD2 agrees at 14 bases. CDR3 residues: CASSRGQEVQGLAGEKNIQYF. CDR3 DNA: TGTGCCAGCAGCCGGGGACAGGAGGTCCAGGGACTAGCGGGGGAGAAAAACATTCAGTACTTC.